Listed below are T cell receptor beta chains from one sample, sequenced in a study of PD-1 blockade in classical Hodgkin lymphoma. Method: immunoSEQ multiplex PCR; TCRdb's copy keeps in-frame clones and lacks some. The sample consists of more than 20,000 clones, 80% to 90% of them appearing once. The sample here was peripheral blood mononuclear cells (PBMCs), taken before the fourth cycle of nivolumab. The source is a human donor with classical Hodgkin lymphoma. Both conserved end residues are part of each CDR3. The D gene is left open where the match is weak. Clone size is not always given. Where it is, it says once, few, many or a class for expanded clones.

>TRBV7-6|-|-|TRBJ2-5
TGTGCCAGCAGCTTAGGGCGGCAAGAGACCCAGTACTTC
CASSLGRQETQYF
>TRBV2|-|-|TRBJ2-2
TGTGCCAGCAAAAACTCGCTCACCGGGGAGCTGTTTTTT
CASKNSLTGELFF
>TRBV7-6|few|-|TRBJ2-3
TGTGCCAGCAGCTTAGGGAGCGTCTCAACAGATACGCAGTATTTT
CASSLGSVSTDTQYF
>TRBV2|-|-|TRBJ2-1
TGTGCCTCCCGGGACTCCCTCTACAATGAGCAGTTCTTC
CASRDSLYNEQFF
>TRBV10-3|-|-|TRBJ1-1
TGTGCCATCAGTGAGTCAGGGAGAACACCTGAAGCTTTCTTT
CAISESGRTPEAFF
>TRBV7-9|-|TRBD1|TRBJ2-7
TGTGCCAGCAGTTACACAGGGGTCGAGCAGTACTTC
CASSYTGVEQYF
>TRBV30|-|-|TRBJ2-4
TGTGCCTGGAGTGTACTCGGGGGTCTAGCCAAAAACATTCAGTACTTC
CAWSVLGGLAKNIQYF
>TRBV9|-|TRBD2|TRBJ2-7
TGTGCCAGCTCCCCGTGGCGGGAGGCTACCTCCTACGAGCAGTACTTC
CASSPWREATSYEQYF
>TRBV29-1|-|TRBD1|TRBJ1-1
TGCAGCACCAGACAGGGACGCACTGAAGCTTTCTTT
CSTRQGRTEAFF
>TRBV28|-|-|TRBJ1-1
TGTGCCAGCAGGGGTTGGGTCCAATTGCTGGACACTGAAGCTTTCTTT
CASRGWVQLLDTEAFF
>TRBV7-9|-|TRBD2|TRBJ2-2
TGTGCCAGCAGCTTAGTCCTAGCGGGAGGCACCGGGGAGCTGTTTTTT
CASSLVLAGGTGELFF
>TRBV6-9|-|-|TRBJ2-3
TGTGCCAGCAGTTACTCGGAGAGGTCGGGTACGCAGTATTTT
CASSYSERSGTQYF
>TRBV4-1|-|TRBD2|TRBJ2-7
TGCGCCAGCAGCCAAGGTGCTGTGGGACTAGCGGACTACGAGCAGTACTTC
CASSQGAVGLADYEQYF
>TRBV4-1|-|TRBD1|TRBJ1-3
TGCGCCAGCAGACTAGATGGAGCAGGGGGATCTGGAAACACCATATATTTT
CASRLDGAGGSGNTIYF
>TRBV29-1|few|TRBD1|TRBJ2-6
TGCAGCGCTCAAACAGGGGCCGATTCTGGGGCCAACGTCCTGACTTTC
CSAQTGADSGANVLTF
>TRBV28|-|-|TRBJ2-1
TGTGCCAGCAGTTTATCTAGGTTCCATGAGCAGTTCTTC
CASSLSRFHEQFF
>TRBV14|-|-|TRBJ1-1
TGTGCCAGCAGCCTCGCAGGGAACACTGAAGCTTTCTTT
CASSLAGNTEAFF
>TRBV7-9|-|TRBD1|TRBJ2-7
TGTGCCAGCAGCCGGTCCCGAGACAGGGGCAACGAGCAGTACTTC
CASSRSRDRGNEQYF
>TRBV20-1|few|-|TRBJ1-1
TGCAGTGCTAGTTGGGGTAGGGAGGCTTTCTTT
CSASWGREAFF
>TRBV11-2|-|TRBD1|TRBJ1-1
TGTGCCAGCAGCTCTAGGGACAGGGGGTTTGACACTGAAGCTTTCTTT
CASSSRDRGFDTEAFF
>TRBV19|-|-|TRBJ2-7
TGTGCCAGTAGTATAGGTGCGGGACATCTTTACGAGCAGTACTTC
CASSIGAGHLYEQYF
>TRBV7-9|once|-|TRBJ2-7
TGTGCCAGCAGCCCCGTGCACCGTTACGAGCAGTACTTC
CASSPVHRYEQYF
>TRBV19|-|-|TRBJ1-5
TGTGCCAGTAGTATAGATTTCCCCCAGGGTGATCAGCCCCAGCATTTT
CASSIDFPQGDQPQHF
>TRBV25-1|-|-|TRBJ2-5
TGTGCCAGCAGTCCCCCCGGCCAGAGGAGGGGAGAGACCCAGTACTTC
CASSPPGQRRGETQYF
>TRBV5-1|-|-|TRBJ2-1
TGCGCCAGCAGCTTGGGAGCGGCGGGCTCCTACAATGAGCAGTTCTTC
CASSLGAAGSYNEQFF
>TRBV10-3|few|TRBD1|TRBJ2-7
TGTGCCATCAGTGAGTCGTGGGGACAGGCCTCCTACGAGCAGTACTTC
CAISESWGQASYEQYF
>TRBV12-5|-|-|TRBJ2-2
TGTGCTAGTGGTTTGGCGGCGGGGTACGGGGAGCTGTTTTTT
CASGLAAGYGELFF
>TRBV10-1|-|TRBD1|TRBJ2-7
TGCGCCAGCAGTACTACAGGGGACGGTGTGCAGTACTTC
CASSTTGDGVQYF
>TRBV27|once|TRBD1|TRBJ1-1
TGTGCCAGCAGCGGACAGGTGGGGGGTGAAGCTTTCTTT
CASSGQVGGEAFF
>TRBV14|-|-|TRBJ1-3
TGTGCCAGCAGCCAAGATCACCTCTTCGGGACTGGAAACACCATATATTTT
CASSQDHLFGTGNTIYF
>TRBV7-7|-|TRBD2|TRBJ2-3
TGTGCCAGCAGCTCTCTCCCGGGACTAGCGGGAGGGGCAGATACGCAGTATTTT
CASSSLPGLAGGADTQYF
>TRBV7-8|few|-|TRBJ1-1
TGTGCCAGCAGCTTAGGGGCAGTTGAAGCTTTCTTT
CASSLGAVEAFF
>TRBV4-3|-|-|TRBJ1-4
TGCGCCAGCAGCCAAGCGGGAGGGGATGAGGCGGAAAAACTGTTTTTT
CASSQAGGDEAEKLFF
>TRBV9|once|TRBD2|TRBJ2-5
TGTGCCAGCAGCGTAGGGGTGGCGGGAGGGCCGGGGGAGGAGACCCAGTACTTC
CASSVGVAGGPGEETQYF
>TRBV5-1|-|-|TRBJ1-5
TGCGCCAGCAGCTTGGGAGGGTGGGGGGCTAGCAATCAGCCCCAGCATTTT
CASSLGGWGASNQPQHF
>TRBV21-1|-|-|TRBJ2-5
TGTGCCAGCAGGGAACAGGGGCAAGAGACCCAGTACTTC
CASREQGQETQYF
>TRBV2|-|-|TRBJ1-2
TGTGCCAGCAGTGAAGTCCCCAAATATGGCTACACCTTC
CASSEVPKYGYTF
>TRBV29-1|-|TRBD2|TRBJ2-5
TGCAGCGCCCCGTCGGGGGGAGAGACCCAGTACTTC
CSAPSGGETQYF
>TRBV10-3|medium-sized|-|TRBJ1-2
TGTGCCATCAGTGACCAGACAGGATACGTCTATGGCTACACCTTC
CAISDQTGYVYGYTF
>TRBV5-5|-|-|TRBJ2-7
TGTGCCATTCGAGACGAGCAGTACTTC
CAIRDEQYF
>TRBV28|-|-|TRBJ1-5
TGTGCCAGCAGTTTATGGCAGTATAGCAATCAGCCCCAGCATTTT
CASSLWQYSNQPQHF
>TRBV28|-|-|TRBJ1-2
TGTGCCAGCTCCAGGTCCCCGATCCGCTATGGCTACACCTTC
CASSRSPIRYGYTF
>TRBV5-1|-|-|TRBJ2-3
TGCGCCAGCAGCTTGAGACCTAGCGGAGGGGGGGGCACAGATACGCAGTATTTT
CASSLRPSGGGGTDTQYF
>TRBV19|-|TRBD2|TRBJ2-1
TGTGCCAGTAGTTCAAGCGGGGGACTATTCTACAATGAGCAGTTCTTC
CASSSSGGLFYNEQFF
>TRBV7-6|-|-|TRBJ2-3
TGTGCCAGCAGCGATTCGGATACGCAGTATTTT
CASSDSDTQYF
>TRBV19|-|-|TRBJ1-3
TGTGCCAGTAGTACACCGGGACAAACTGGAAACACCATATATTTT
CASSTPGQTGNTIYF
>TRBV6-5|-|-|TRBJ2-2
TGTGCCAGCAGTTACATGAGCACCACCGGGGAGCTGTTTTTT
CASSYMSTTGELFF